One and the same sample provided the 18 T cell receptor beta chains below, sequenced in a study of blood T cells in healthy people across ages. Using a J-beta primer mix together with a sample-barcoded 5' primer, a second PCR was run for roughly 7 to 12 cycles. TCRdb used MiXCR to reprocess the 5' RACE reads, holding one entry per CDR3 protein. The table shows around 800,000 distinct CDR3 sequences, with around 45% occurring only once. Sequences were obtained from blood. The source of these receptors is a man at least 80 years old in good health.

In regard to this clonotype: No DNA is shown, since the ends of the CDR3 on it are uncertain; the CDR3 is the one TCRdb lists. The rearrangement joins TRBV20-1 to TRBJ1-2; the table's D gene call, TRBD1, was not cross checked with the DNA. Germline CDR1 and CDR2: DFQATT and SNEGSKA (reference sequence). The CDR3 has 14 residues if both end residues are counted. The CDR3 loop reads CSASGTGGIYGCTF.

V gene TRBV30 combines with J gene TRBJ2-1; 9 bases line up with TRBD2. The J segment lost 6 bases and the V segment lost 3 bases, leaving 6 bases of the junction unmatched. This CDR3 contains 14 residues. Germline-derived CDR1 and CDR2 are GTSNPN and SVGIG (reference sequence). CDR3 loop: CAWRDLAGLNEQFF. CDR3 DNA sequence: TGTGCCTGGAGGGACCTAGCGGGACTCAATGAGCAGTTCTTC.

V is TRBV3-1 and J is TRBJ2-7; D tentatively reads TRBD1 or TRBD2 (5 bases each). Germline CDR1 LGHDT, CDR2 YNNKEL (reference sequence). V gave up 4 bases and J gave up 3 bases, with 25 bases separating them. CDR3 size: 18 residues. DNA for the CDR3: TGTGCCAGCAGCCGGAGCGGACAAGGCCTGGAATCCGGCTACGAGCAGTACTTC. This gives the protein CASSRSGQGLESGYEQYF.

CDR3 DNA sequence: TGTGCCTGGAACTCCGGGGGTAGATCTGGAAACACCATATATTTT. Its translation: CAWNSGGRSGNTIYF. The chain links TRBV30 to TRBJ1-3; D perhaps matches TRBD1 (5 bases). Germline CDR1 is GTSNPN and CDR2 is SVGIG (reference sequence). This CDR3 has 15 residues. Trimming left V 4 bases short and J 1 base short, with 14 bases between.

The CDR3 reads CASSNPGQINSPLHF. The CDR3, as DNA: TGTGCCAGCAGCAACCCGGGACAGATTAATTCACCCCTCCACTTT. The chain carries TRBV7-9 and TRBJ1-6, with TRBD1 identical over 7 bases. The germline V gene encodes CDR1 SEHNR and CDR2 FQNEAQ (reference sequence). The CDR3 has 15 residues. The junction had 7 bases not matched to a gene; V was cut back by 5 bases and J by 6 bases.

The genes are TRBV4-3 and TRBJ2-7, with 9 bases identical to TRBD1. The CDR3 loop spans 15 amino acids. Trimming cost V 2 bases and J 4 bases; bases outside gene matches: 6. Germline loops: CDR1 LGHNA, CDR2 YSLEER. The DNA of the CDR3 is TGCGCCAGCAGCCAATACCGGGACAGGGCTTACGAGCAGTACTTC. It is translated as CASSQYRDRAYEQYF.

The V and J genes are TRBV5-1 and TRBJ2-1; 7 bases line up with TRBD1. The V gene end was trimmed by 4 bases and the J gene end by 0 bases; junction bases not matched to a gene: 13. Per germline, CDR1 SGHRS and CDR2 YFSETQ. The CDR3 is 18 amino acids. For the CDR3, the DNA is TGCGCCAGCAGCCCCGGGATGAGGGGGCCAACCTCCTACAATGAGCAGTTCTTC. Translating gives CASSPGMRGPTSYNEQFF.

This rearrangement joins TRBV7-3 to TRBJ2-7, with a possible D match to TRBD1 (6 bases). The CDR3 sequence is 16 residues long. V was clipped by 0 bases and J by 8 bases, with 20 bases between them. Germline loops: CDR1 SGHTA, CDR2 FQGTGA. The CDR3 DNA is TGTGCCAGCAGCTTAACCGTAGGCGCAGGGGATGGGAAGCAGTACTTC. It codes for CASSLTVGAGDGKQYF.

The chain recombines TRBV5-1 with TRBJ2-3, with TRBD2 matching over 7 bases. There are 15 residues in the CDR3. Trimming took 1 base from V and 2 from J; bases not matched to a gene: 4. The germline V gene encodes CDR1 SGHRS and CDR2 YFSETQ. The CDR3 DNA follows: TGCGCCAGCAGCTTGTCTGGGAGGGACACAGATACGCAGTATTTT. Protein sequence: CASSLSGRDTDTQYF.

The chain recombines TRBV25-1 with TRBJ2-5, with D perhaps TRBD1 (5 bases). V lost 2 bases, J lost 4 bases, and 11 bases lay in between. The CDR3 extends over 14 amino acids. Germline-derived CDR1 and CDR2 are MGHDK and SYGVNS. The CDR3 DNA reads TGTGCCAGCAGTGAAAGTCCAGGGCGAGAGACCCAGTACTTC. Translating gives CASSESPGRETQYF.

Worth noting for this clonotype: Sequence at one end of the junction differs from germline and may be a read error. The rearrangement links TRBV7-2 to TRBJ2-1; 9 positions agree with TRBD2. The germline V gene has CDR1 SGHTA and CDR2 FQGNSA. This CDR3 spans 16 amino acids. CDR3 amino acids: CASSSGGGRGPYEQFF. The CDR3 bases are TGCGCCAGCAGCTCAGGTGGCGGGAGGGGACCCTACGAGCAGTTCTTC. Filled out from reference TRBV7-2 and TRBJ2-1, the complete variable domain reads GAGVSQSPSNKVTEKGKDVELRCDPISGHTALYWYRQSLGQGLEFLIYFQGNSAPDKSGLPSDRFSAERTGGSVSTLTIQRTQQEDSAVYLCASSSGGGRGPYEQFFGPGTRLTVL.

The gene calls are TRBV5-1 and TRBJ1-4, with D perhaps matching TRBD1 (5 bases). The V gene lost 2 bases and the J gene lost 2 bases, with 19 bases spanning the gap. Germline CDR1 SGHRS, CDR2 YFSETQ. The length of the CDR3 is 18 residues. The CDR3 DNA reads as TGCGCCAGCAGCTTTACGGGGCGAGGGTTTTCGACTAATGAAAAACTGTTTTTT. Amino acids: CASSFTGRGFSTNEKLFF.

This clonotype has a handful of counts. J is TRBJ2-3 and V is TRBV5-1, with D perhaps matching TRBD1 (6 bases). Germline V lookup: CDR1 SGHRS, CDR2 YFSETQ. V was pared by 0 bases and J by 5 bases, with 10 bases between. This CDR3 has 14 amino acids. In DNA form, the CDR3 reads TGCGCCAGCAGCTTGGATCCAGGGGTAGATACGCAGTATTTT. Translating gives CASSLDPGVDTQYF. Full variable domain (remainder filled in from reference TRBV5-1 and TRBJ2-3): KAGVTQTPRYLIKTRGQQVTLSCSPISGHRSVSWYQQTPGQGLQFLFEYFSETQRNKGNFPGRFSGRQFSNSRSEMNVSTLELGDSALYLCASSLDPGVDTQYFGPGTRLTVL.

CDR3 in amino acids: CASSQTGAENIQYF. CDR3 DNA: TGTGCCAGCAGTCAAACAGGGGCGGAAAACATTCAGTACTTC. The chain has TRBV11-3 and TRBJ2-4; 7 bases are shared with TRBD1. CDR1 is SGHNT, CDR2 YENEEA, per germline. The length of the CDR3 is 14 residues. Trimming at V came to 6 bases and at J to 5 bases, leaving 7 bases not matched to a gene.

On this clonotype: At one end, the junction sequence differs from germline, possibly due to a read error. V usage is TRBV2 and J usage is TRBJ2-7; unclear D gene. The germline CDR1 and CDR2 sequences are SNHLY and FYNNEI. The CDR3 covers 13 residues. The DNA for the CDR3 is TGTGCCGGCAGACCCGACGGGCCCTACGAGCAGTACTTC. It codes for CAGRPDGPYEQYF. Supplemented by reference TRBV2 and TRBJ2-7, the full variable domain reads EPEVTQTPSHQVTQMGQEVILRCVPISNHLYFYWYRQILGQKVEFLVSFYNNEISEKSEIFDDQFSVERPDGSNFTLKIRSTKLEDSAMYFCAGRPDGPYEQYFGPGTRLTVT.

In the case of this clonotype: Possible read error: a much larger clone is one base away. J is TRBJ2-3 and V is TRBV12-3 or TRBV12-4, with TRBD2 identical over 7 bases. This CDR3 region has 15 residues. The trim removed 2 bases at V and 4 bases at J, leaving 6 bases unmatched. The CDR3 is CASSLRGTSADTQYF. The CDR3 region has the DNA TGTGCCAGCAGTTTAAGGGGCACTAGCGCAGATACGCAGTATTTT.

The gene calls are TRBV5-1 and TRBJ2-5; TRBD2 aligns across 10 bases. V shed 4 bases, J shed 0 bases, and the junction held 3 bases outside the gene matches. In germline, CDR1 is SGHRS, CDR2 YFSETQ. The CDR3 is 15 residues long. The CDR3 coding sequence is TGCGCCAGCAGCCCTAGCGGGAGCTACCAAGAGACCCAGTACTTC. Translation: CASSPSGSYQETQYF. The whole variable domain, filled in from reference TRBV5-1 and TRBJ2-5, reads KAGVTQTPRYLIKTRGQQVTLSCSPISGHRSVSWYQQTPGQGLQFLFEYFSETQRNKGNFPGRFSGRQFSNSRSEMNVSTLELGDSALYLCASSPSGSYQETQYFGPGTRLLVL.

This clonotype has just one count. The chain uses TRBV24-1 and TRBJ2-3, with D maybe TRBD1 (5 bases). Germline V gene lookup returns CDR1 KGHDR and CDR2 SFDVKD. Trimming stripped 0 bases from V and 2 bases from J, with 8 bases between. CDR3 length: 15 amino acids. In DNA, the CDR3 is TGTGCCACCAGTGATTTGCAGGGTCCCACAGATACGCAGTATTTT. Its protein product is CATSDLQGPTDTQYF.